These T cell receptor beta chains were read from a single sample in a study of T cell responses to AZD1222 COVID-19 vaccine. Only in-frame clones appear in the TCRdb table, and some are missing; sequencing was by immunoSEQ multiplex PCR. Of under 150,000 clones in the sample, about 91% are singletons; the top ten hold about 6.5%. The sequencing used peripheral blood, collected 28 days after the second AZD1222 dose. These receptors all come from an adult who received the AZD1222 COVID-19 vaccine. Each CDR3 is given with its conserved first and last residue. Each record gives: CDR3 DNA, CDR3 protein, V gene, clone size, J gene, D gene. The D gene is left open where the match is weak. Clone size, where shown, is once, few, many, or a class for clones that have expanded.

TGTGCCACCAGTGATTCTAGGGTTAACTATGGCTACACCTTC CATSDSRVNYGYTF TRBV24-1 - TRBJ1-2 -
TGTGCCAGCAGCCCGAACAGGGGCTGGGATGGCTACACCTTC CASSPNRGWDGYTF TRBV6-2/TRBV6-3 - TRBJ1-2 TRBD1
TGTGCCAGTTCCGGGACAGACGGCTACGAGCAGTACTTC CASSGTDGYEQYF TRBV12-3/TRBV12-4 - TRBJ2-7 TRBD1
TGTGCCAGTAGTATTGGATCGGGGGAGGGTGAGCAGTACTTC CASSIGSGEGEQYF TRBV19 - TRBJ2-7 TRBD2
TGCAGCGTTGAAGGGAAGAACGCTGAAGCTTTCTTT CSVEGKNAEAFF TRBV29-1 - TRBJ1-1 -
TGTGCCAGCAGTCCCCCCCCGTCGGGCACTGAAGCTTTCTTT CASSPPPSGTEAFF TRBV28 - TRBJ1-1 -
TGCAGCGCCGGAGGGGCCGGGGAAAAACTGTTTTTT CSAGGAGEKLFF TRBV29-1 - TRBJ1-4 -
TGTGCCTCATCCCGGGAGGGACAGGTTCACCAGCCCCAGCATTTT CASSREGQVHQPQHF TRBV11-2 - TRBJ1-5 TRBD1
TGTGCCAGCTCACCACCATCCAGGGGGAGGTATACTGAAGCTTTCTTT CASSPPSRGRYTEAFF TRBV18 - TRBJ1-1 TRBD1
TGTGCCAGCTCAGCGACCCTAGCCAAAAACATTCAGTACTTC CASSATLAKNIQYF TRBV21-1 - TRBJ2-4 -
TGTGCCAGTAACCGAGGAGGGGGTAGCTCTGGAAACACCATATATTTT CASNRGGGSSGNTIYF TRBV13 - TRBJ1-3 -
TGCGCCAGCAGCCAAGCGGGGGGGAACTACAATGAGCAGTTCTTC CASSQAGGNYNEQFF TRBV4-1 few TRBJ2-1 TRBD2
TGTGCCAGCCGGACACTCGGCGGGGGGGCAGATACGCAGTATTTT CASRTLGGGADTQYF TRBV6-5 - TRBJ2-3 TRBD2
TGTGCCAGCAGTGCTGGGAACCATTCACCCCTCCACTTT CASSAGNHSPLHF TRBV2 few TRBJ1-6 -
TGTGCCAGCAGTTTAGGACAGAGAGAGACCCAGTACTTC CASSLGQRETQYF TRBV27 - TRBJ2-5 -
TGTGCCAGCAGTTTAATCCGGTCGGCGGGGGAGGGGTACTATGGCTACACCTTC CASSLIRSAGEGYYGYTF TRBV27 - TRBJ1-2 -
TGTGCCAGCAGCGTAGCCGTGGGACAGGGGGGTGAGACCCAGTACTTC CASSVAVGQGGETQYF TRBV9 - TRBJ2-5 TRBD1
TGTGCCAGCAGCCAAGAAGGGGGCCCTGGAAACACCATATATTTT CASSQEGGPGNTIYF TRBV4-2 - TRBJ1-3 TRBD1
TGTGCCAGCAGTGAGAGTTACTCTGGGGCCAACGTCCTGACTTTC CASSESYSGANVLTF TRBV6-4 - TRBJ2-6 -
TGTGCCCGCAGCTTAGGGGAGGGATCAGATACGCAGTATTTT CARSLGEGSDTQYF TRBV7-9 - TRBJ2-3 TRBD2
TGCGCCAGCTCCAACCCGGGGCTTACGAACACCGGGGAGCTGTTTTTT CASSNPGLTNTGELFF TRBV4-1 - TRBJ2-2 -
TGTGCCAGCAGTGAATTCTGGGGAGAGACCCAGTACTTC CASSEFWGETQYF TRBV6-1 - TRBJ2-5 -
TGTGCCAGCAGCCAAGACGGGACTAGCGCCCAAGAGACCCAGTACTTC CASSQDGTSAQETQYF TRBV4-2 - TRBJ2-5 TRBD2
TGTGCCAGCAGCCTCACGAGCTATGGCTACACCTTC CASSLTSYGYTF TRBV7-2 few TRBJ1-2 -
TGTGCCAGCAGCCCACACACGAACACTGAAGCTTTCTTT CASSPHTNTEAFF TRBV7-3 - TRBJ1-1 -
TGTGCCAGCAGCTTAGATACAGGGACGGAAGGCTACACCTTC CASSLDTGTEGYTF TRBV7-2 - TRBJ1-2 -
TGTGCCAGCAGTTTATCGTCTTCAGAGCGGGGGGATGGCACAGATACGCAGTATTTT CASSLSSSERGDGTDTQYF TRBV27 - TRBJ2-3 TRBD2
TGTGCCAGCAGCTTGTACGGGGGCGTGGGAGAGACCCAGTACTTC CASSLYGGVGETQYF TRBV5-4 once TRBJ2-5 -
TGCGCCAGCAGTAGGGACACTTACACTGAAGCTTTCTTT CASSRDTYTEAFF TRBV10-2 - TRBJ1-1 -
TGTGCCAGCAGCCGGACTAGCAGGGGGACCGGGGAGCTGTTTTTT CASSRTSRGTGELFF TRBV3-1/TRBV3-2 - TRBJ2-2 -
TGCAGCGTTGAAGCGGACCACACTGAAGCTTTCTTT CSVEADHTEAFF TRBV29-1 - TRBJ1-1 -
TGTGCCAGCAGCGTCACAACAGGGGTGAGCTATGGCTACACCTTC CASSVTTGVSYGYTF TRBV7-8 - TRBJ1-2 TRBD1
TGCGCCAGCAGTGCACAGTCCTTCGGGGAGCTGTTTTTT CASSAQSFGELFF TRBV10-1 - TRBJ2-2 -
TGTGCCAGCAGCCGGGACAGGGGAAATGAAAAACTGTTTTTT CASSRDRGNEKLFF TRBV7-9 - TRBJ1-4 TRBD1
TGTGCCAGCAGTTACTCGGCTGGGTCTGGCTACACCTTC CASSYSAGSGYTF TRBV6-6 - TRBJ1-2 -
TGTGCCAGCAGCTTGGGGACTAGCGGCTACGAGCAGTACTTC CASSLGTSGYEQYF TRBV3-1/TRBV3-2 once TRBJ2-7 TRBD2
TGTGCCAGCAGACGACAGGGCGCCAACTATGGCTACACCTTC CASRRQGANYGYTF TRBV6-5 - TRBJ1-2 TRBD1
TGTGCCAGCAGCTTGCAGGGACAGGCATCATGGACAGATACGCAGTATTTT CASSLQGQASWTDTQYF TRBV5-6 - TRBJ2-3 TRBD1
TGTGCCAGCAGCCAAGCGACGGGAACCTACGAGCAGTACTTC CASSQATGTYEQYF TRBV3-1/TRBV3-2 few TRBJ2-7 -
TGTGCCAGTAGCAGGGGGGCCACTGAAGCTTTCTTT CASSRGATEAFF TRBV19 - TRBJ1-1 TRBD1
TGTGCCACCAGTCCTGGACAGGATTCCTATGGCTACACCTTC CATSPGQDSYGYTF TRBV24-1 - TRBJ1-2 TRBD1
TGTGCCAGCAGTTACTCTATGGTAGGGGAGACCCAGTACTTC CASSYSMVGETQYF TRBV6-5 - TRBJ2-5 -
TGTGCCAGCGCCTTAAAACCCCGGACGGATACGCAGTATTTT CASALKPRTDTQYF TRBV3-1/TRBV3-2 - TRBJ2-3 -
TGTGCCAGCAGTGAAGGGGGGAATCAGCCCCAGCATTTT CASSEGGNQPQHF TRBV2 - TRBJ1-5 -
TGTGCCACCACCATTCTAGGGGAGGACTATGGCTACACCTTC CATTILGEDYGYTF TRBV15 - TRBJ1-2 -
TGCAGCGTACAGGGGGGAAACACCGGGGAGCTGTTTTTT CSVQGGNTGELFF TRBV29-1 - TRBJ2-2 TRBD1
TGTGCCAGCAGTTACCGATCGGACGGGAACACTGAAGCTTTCTTT CASSYRSDGNTEAFF TRBV6-5 - TRBJ1-1 -
TGTGCCACCAGTGGAGCGGGGGGATTCGAGCAGTACTTC CATSGAGGFEQYF TRBV15 - TRBJ2-7 TRBD2
TGTGCCACCAGCAGAGGAGGGTCTAATAATGAAAAACTGTTTTTT CATSRGGSNNEKLFF TRBV15 once TRBJ1-4 -
TGTGCCAGCAGCTTAGTTTCAGCTTCCTATGGCTACACCTTC CASSLVSASYGYTF TRBV7-2 - TRBJ1-2 -
TGCAGCGTTGGGGGACAGAACTATGGCTACACCTTC CSVGGQNYGYTF TRBV29-1 - TRBJ1-2 TRBD1
TGTGCCAGCAGTTTATCAGGGGGCAGGACCCAGTACTTC CASSLSGGRTQYF TRBV12-3/TRBV12-4 - TRBJ2-5 TRBD1
TGTGCCAGCAGCTTAGGACAGGGGGCCCTAGGGAACACTGAAGCTTTCTTT CASSLGQGALGNTEAFF TRBV5-4 - TRBJ1-1 TRBD1
TGTGCCAGCTCACCACCGGGACAGGGAGGGGCTGGCGAGCAGTACTTC CASSPPGQGGAGEQYF TRBV18 - TRBJ2-7 TRBD1
TGTGCCATCAGTGAGGTACGGGGGGGCCGAGCAGATACGCAGTATTTT CAISEVRGGRADTQYF TRBV10-3 - TRBJ2-3 TRBD2
TGTGCCAGCAGCTTAAATGGACAGATGAACACTGAAGCTTTCTTT CASSLNGQMNTEAFF TRBV7-9 - TRBJ1-1 -
TGTGCCAGCCGATACTCCGGGGGGGACGAAAAACTGTTTTTT CASRYSGGDEKLFF TRBV27 - TRBJ1-4 -